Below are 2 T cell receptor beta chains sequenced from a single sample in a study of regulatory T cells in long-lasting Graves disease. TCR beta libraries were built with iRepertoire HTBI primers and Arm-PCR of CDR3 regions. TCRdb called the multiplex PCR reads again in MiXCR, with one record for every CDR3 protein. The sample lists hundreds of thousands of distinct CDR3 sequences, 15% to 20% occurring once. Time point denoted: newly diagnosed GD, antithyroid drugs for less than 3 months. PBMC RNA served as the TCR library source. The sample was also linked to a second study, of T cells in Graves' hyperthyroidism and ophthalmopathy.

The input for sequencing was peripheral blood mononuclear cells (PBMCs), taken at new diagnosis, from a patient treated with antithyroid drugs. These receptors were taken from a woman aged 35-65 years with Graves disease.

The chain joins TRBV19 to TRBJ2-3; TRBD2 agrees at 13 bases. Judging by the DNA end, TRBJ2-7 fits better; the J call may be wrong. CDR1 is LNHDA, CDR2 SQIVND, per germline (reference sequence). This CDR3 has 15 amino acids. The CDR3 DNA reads TGTGCCAGTAGTGCCGGGACTAGCGGGGTCCACGAGCAGTACTTC. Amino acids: CASSAGTSGVHEQYF.

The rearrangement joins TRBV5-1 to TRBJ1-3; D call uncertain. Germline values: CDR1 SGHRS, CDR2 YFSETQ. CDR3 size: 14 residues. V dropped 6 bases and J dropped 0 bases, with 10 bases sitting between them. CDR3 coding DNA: TGCGCCAGCAAAAGCAGCGACTCTGGAAACACCATATATTTT. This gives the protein CASKSSDSGNTIYF.